The following is a T cell receptor (beta chain) sequence with its context. The source of the sample is a study of T cells expressing NK-cell markers. Germline V gene data show CDR1 as SEHNR and CDR2 as FQNEAQ (reference sequence). The CDR3 covers 13 residues. TCRdb re-analyzed the 5' RACE reads; it lists each CDR3 protein once, without DNA. Recorded for this sample: 300,000 to 500,000 distinct CDR3 sequences. The receptor comes from a woman aged 45-65 years in good health. The sample comprised blood T cells: a sorted CD56 or NKG2C T cell subset, CD4+ or CD8+ T cells, or bulk PBMC T cells (not recorded which). V and J are TRBV7-9 and TRBJ2-7. The CDR3: CASRLTGTYEQYF.